The 20 T cell receptor beta chains listed next were all sequenced from one sample in a study of blood T cell repertoires in COVID-19. Generated by immunoSEQ multiplex PCR, the TCRdb table keeps only in-frame clones and is missing some. Of roughly 120,000 clones listed, roughly 84% are singletons. Material for sequencing was peripheral blood. The receptors derive from a man aged 40-49 years with acute or convalescent COVID-19.

The chain recombines TRBV5-1 with TRBJ1-1, with 9 bases matching TRBD1. There are 14 residues in the CDR3. The V segment lost 4 bases and the J segment 4 bases; nucleotides outside the gene matches: 5. Germline-derived CDR1 and CDR2 are SGHRS and YFSETQ. The CDR3 here is CASSLGTGSTEAFF. DNA of the CDR3: TGCGCCAGCAGCCTGGGGACAGGGAGCACTGAAGCTTTCTTT.

V gene TRBV5-1 combines with J gene TRBJ1-5, with 8 bases lining up with TRBD1. This CDR3 contains 15 residues. Germline V lookup: CDR1 SGHRS, CDR2 YFSETQ. V shed 1 base and J 5 bases; nucleotides not matched to a gene: 5. The CDR3 DNA reads as TGCGCCAGCAGCTTGACAGGGGGGACCTATCAGCCCCAGCATTTT. Its translation: CASSLTGGTYQPQHF.

The CDR3 here is CASSLGGGGRGYNEQFF. CDR3 DNA sequence: TGTGCCAGCAGCTTAGGGGGCGGCGGGAGAGGTTACAATGAGCAGTTCTTC. The rearrangement joins TRBV7-8 to TRBJ2-1; TRBD2 matches 7 bases. The CDR3 length is 17 residues. The V gene's germline CDR1 is SGHVS and CDR2 FQNEAQ. Trimming removed 1 base from V and 4 bases from J; junction bases left unmatched: 10.

This sequence joins TRBV29-1 and TRBJ2-7, with D hard to call. Germline V gene data show CDR1 as SQVTM and CDR2 as ANQGSEA. This CDR3 region has 13 residues. V shed 4 bases and J shed 5 bases, with 15 bases lying between them. The CDR3 DNA reads TGCAGCGTTGTTTCCCCGTCCCACAACGAGCAGTACTTC. Its protein product is CSVVSPSHNEQYF.

The chain joins TRBV9 to TRBJ1-5, with a possible D match to TRBD1 (5 bases). The CDR3 totals 15 residues. The germline gives CDR1 SGDLS, CDR2 YYNGEE. Trimming took off 0 bases at V and 5 bases at J, with 12 bases between the two ends. This chain's CDR3 is CASSVGSWGDQPQHF. The CDR3 DNA is TGTGCCAGCAGCGTAGGTTCCTGGGGGGATCAGCCCCAGCATTTT.

The gene calls are TRBV6-2 or TRBV6-3 and TRBJ1-6, with D hard to call. Trimming left V 5 bases short and J 0 bases short, with 8 bases between. The CDR3 is made up of 15 amino acids. Germline V lookup: CDR1 MNHEY, CDR2 SVGEGT. Here the CDR3 DNA reads TGTGCCAGCAGTCAACAGAGCTCCTATAATTCACCCCTCCACTTT. This gives the protein CASSQQSSYNSPLHF.

The chain has TRBV7-8 and TRBJ2-7; a weak D match, TRBD1 (6 bases). The CDR3 has 16 amino acids. Trimming took off 4 bases at V and 4 bases at J, with 20 bases between the two ends. Germline CDR1 is SGHVS and CDR2 is FQNEAQ. The CDR3 protein is CASSSYPGRTGYEQYF. The CDR3 DNA reads TGTGCCAGCAGCTCCTATCCGGGGCGAACAGGGTACGAGCAGTACTTC.

The gene calls are TRBV5-1 and TRBJ2-2; 8 bases fit TRBD2. Germline loops: CDR1 SGHRS, CDR2 YFSETQ. The CDR3 loop spans 16 amino acids. V dropped 1 base and J dropped 5; count of bases not matched to a gene: 7. CDR3 residues: CASSLPGLGGTGELFF. The CDR3 DNA is TGCGCCAGCAGCTTGCCGGGACTAGGGGGAACCGGGGAGCTGTTTTTT.

The chain uses TRBV6-6 and TRBJ2-1; tentative D call: TRBD2 (7 bases). CDR1 and CDR2 from the germline V gene are MNHNY and SVGAGI (reference sequence). This CDR3 region has 15 residues. With 2 bases removed from V and 9 bases from J, the gap between germline ends came to 17 bases. The CDR3 is CASSYEVIGGPEQFF. CDR3 DNA sequence: TGTGCCAGCAGTTACGAGGTCATCGGGGGGCCTGAGCAGTTCTTC.

V gene TRBV19 combines with J gene TRBJ2-5, with D hard to call. There are 12 residues in the CDR3. V lost 5 bases, J lost 5 bases, and 9 bases lay in between. Looked up from germline, CDR1 is LNHDA and CDR2 is SQIVND (reference sequence). The CDR3 reads CASSSLEETQYF. The CDR3, as DNA: TGTGCCAGTAGTTCTCTAGAGGAGACCCAGTACTTC.

V and J are TRBV5-1 and TRBJ2-3; 8 nucleotides agree with TRBD2. Germline CDR1 SGHRS, CDR2 YFSETQ. This CDR3 contains 15 residues. Losses at the gene ends were 5 bases for V and 5 bases for J; bases not matched to a gene: 10. CDR3 sequence (DNA): TGCGCCAGCAGATTTCGGGAGGGCCGGAGAGATACGCAGTATTTT. Amino acids: CASRFREGRRDTQYF.

V and J are TRBV20-1 and TRBJ1-4; 7 positions match TRBD1. CDR1 DFQATT and CDR2 SNEGSKA come from the germline V gene (reference sequence). After removal of 3 bases from V and 7 bases from J, the junction contained 8 bases not matched to a gene. The CDR3 has 14 amino acids. The CDR3 DNA is TGCAGTGCTAGTAGACCGGGACAGTTTGAAAAACTGTTTTTT. Protein sequence: CSASRPGQFEKLFF.

The genes are TRBV4-1 and TRBJ1-4; 7 nucleotides match TRBD1. This CDR3 has 15 residues. The germline CDR1 and CDR2 sequences are MGHRA and YSYEKL. With V trimmed by 1 base and J by 6 bases, 5 bases remained unmatched. The CDR3 region is CASSQGQGPHEKLFF. CDR3 DNA sequence: TGCGCCAGCAGCCAAGGACAGGGCCCCCATGAAAAACTGTTTTTT.

The chain couples TRBV6-5 to TRBJ1-1, with D possibly TRBD1 on 5 matching bases. Trimming stripped 4 bases from V and 3 bases from J, with 15 bases between. The CDR3 length is 15 residues. CDR1 and CDR2 from the germline V gene are MNHEY and SVGAGI. For the CDR3, the DNA is TGTGCCAGCAGTTGTTCCCGTGACAGCGACACTGAAGCTTTCTTT. Protein product: CASSCSRDSDTEAFF.

This sequence joins TRBV18 and TRBJ1-1, with TRBD1 as a possible D gene (5 bases). The CDR3 sequence is 17 residues long. V was trimmed by 6 bases and J by 0 bases, leaving 20 bases between them. Germline lookup yields CDR1 KGHSH and CDR2 LQKENI. CDR3 in amino acids: CASSHLVGDRVNTEAFF. The CDR3 bases are TGTGCCAGCTCGCACTTGGTTGGAGACAGAGTGAACACTGAAGCTTTCTTT.

This clone was counted a single time. The rearrangement links TRBV11-2 to TRBJ2-2; 12 bases are shared with TRBD2. The CDR3 sequence is 14 residues long. Germline trimming cut 6 bases from V and 6 bases from J; bases unmatched to any gene: 2. Per germline, CDR1 SGHAT and CDR2 FQNNGV. DNA of the CDR3: TGTGCCAGCAGGCCTAGCGGGGGGGCCGGGGAGCTGTTTTTT. Translated: CASRPSGGAGELFF.

The gene calls are TRBV4-3 and TRBJ2-1; 8 bases are a match to TRBD2. The germline V gene has CDR1 LGHNA and CDR2 YSLEER. With 0 bases clipped from V and 5 bases from J, the junction kept 6 bases outside the gene matches. The CDR3 runs to 16 residues. The DNA of the CDR3 is TGCGCCAGCAGCCAAGATGCGGGGGGTGAAAACAATGAGCAGTTCTTC. Translating it yields CASSQDAGGENNEQFF.

The chain couples TRBV11-2 to TRBJ1-1, with TRBD1 identical over 9 bases. V shed 7 bases and J 5 bases; nucleotides not matched to a gene: 11. The CDR3 has 15 amino acids. Germline V gives CDR1 SGHAT, CDR2 FQNNGV. The CDR3 region has the DNA TGTGCCAGCAATAAGGGACAGGGAAGAAGAACTGAAGCTTTCTTT. It specifies CASNKGQGRRTEAFF.

This rearrangement joins TRBV29-1 to TRBJ2-2; TRBD1 agrees at 7 bases. CDR3 size: 12 residues. Trimming removed 4 bases from V and 5 bases from J; junction bases left unmatched: 1. Per germline, CDR1 SQVTM and CDR2 ANQGSEA. The CDR3 sequence is CSVAQGTGELFF. The CDR3 DNA follows: TGCAGCGTTGCACAGGGGACCGGGGAGCTGTTTTTT.

The gene calls are TRBV4-1 and TRBJ2-7; 7 bases line up with TRBD2. Trimming removed 3 bases from V and 3 bases from J; junction bases left unmatched: 8. The CDR3 contains 15 residues. CDR1 MGHRA and CDR2 YSYEKL come from the germline V gene. CDR3 sequence: CASSQVSGSNYEQYF. CDR3 bases: TGCGCCAGCAGCCAGGTTAGCGGGTCGAACTACGAGCAGTACTTC.